This T cell receptor (beta chain) was identified in a study of Ad26.COV2.S vaccination and SARS-CoV-2 variants. At the level of the study: Ad26.COV2.S arm of COV1001 included the donor. Study findings and constraints: Reportedly, after vaccination the spike-specific CD8+ and CD4+ T cell responses displayed substantial breadth.

On this clone itself: What it binds is unknown.

Treatment reported: around 19 received Ad26.COV2.S at low or high dose, single or two shots; 5 received placebo; per-sample allocation not given. Sampling was done on day 63 after the first vaccine or placebo injection. Recruitment in Boston yielded a donor of adult age, 18-55 years. Expressing Wuhan-strain SARS-CoV-2 spike, an Ad26 vector served as the vaccine. TCRdb's table, derived via immunoSEQ multiplex PCR, lists solely in-frame clones and lacks some. Here the sample spans 400,000 to 500,000 clones, approximately 87% being singletons. This clonotype was obtained from a person between 18 and 59 years old who received the Ad26.COV2.S COVID-19 vaccine or a placebo. The sequences come from peripheral blood, collected in a trial of Ad26.COV2.S vaccine versus placebo.

CDR3 in DNA: TGTGCCAGCAGCTCACCCGGGACAGGGAGGCCCGGGGAGCTGTTTTTT. Amino acid sequence: CASSSPGTGRPGELFF. The rearrangement uses TRBV5-6 and TRBJ2-2; 9 bases are a match to TRBD1. Unmatched junction bases numbered 9, after V lost 3 bases and J lost 6 bases. The germline V gene encodes CDR1 SGHDT and CDR2 YYEEEE. This CDR3 spans 16 amino acids.